Listed below are T cell receptor beta chains from one sample, sequenced in a study of blood T cells in healthy people across ages. In TCRdb, the 5' RACE reads were re-called with MiXCR into one record per CDR3 protein. This sample yields some 710,000 distinct CDR3 sequences, of which roughly 46% are seen a single time; about a sixth belongs to the top ten. The specimen was blood. Receptor source: a man at least 80 years old in good health. Both conserved end residues are part of each CDR3. D genes are given only for firm matches. A clone size is listed for some rows: how often the clone was seen (once, few, many), or a class if it is expanded.

V,D,size,J,DNA,CDR3
TRBV12-3/TRBV12-4,-,many,TRBJ2-3,TGTGCCAGCAGTCGACTAACAGCGGATACGCAGTATTTT,CASSRLTADTQYF
TRBV5-6,-,-,TRBJ2-1,TGTGCCAGCAGCTTGAATCCGAGGCACGGGAATGAGCAGTTCTTC,CASSLNPRHGNEQFF
TRBV27,-,-,TRBJ2-3,TGTGCCAGCAGTTTGAACGGGGTCGGAAGCACAGATACGCAGTATTTT,CASSLNGVGSTDTQYF
TRBV4-3,TRBD2,-,TRBJ2-3,TGCGCCAGCAGCCAAGTCAGCGGGGGGAACACAGATACGCAGTATTTT,CASSQVSGGNTDTQYF
TRBV29-1,-,many,TRBJ2-5,TGCAGCGTTGATAGGCAGGGCCTAGAGACCCAGTACTTC,CSVDRQGLETQYF
TRBV12-3/TRBV12-4,-,once,TRBJ1-2,TGTGCCAGCAACCACCCTTACGCCTGGGGGGAGCGAAGTGGCTACACCTTC,CASNHPYAWGERSGYTF
TRBV7-9,-,-,TRBJ1-1,TGTGCCAGCAGCTCGATCCGGACAGCCCGAGGGACTGAAGCTTTCTTT,CASSSIRTARGTEAFF
TRBV12-3/TRBV12-4,TRBD1,-,TRBJ2-3,TGTGCCAGCAAACGACAGGGGTCGACAGATACGCAGTATTTT,CASKRQGSTDTQYF
TRBV24-1,-,few,TRBJ2-1,TGTGCCACCAGTACCATAGGGACCTCCGGGGAGGAGCAGTTCTTC,CATSTIGTSGEEQFF
TRBV29-1,-,-,TRBJ1-6,TGCAGCGTCGGGACCGGCCATAGGGATTCACCCCTCCACTTT,CSVGTGHRDSPLHF